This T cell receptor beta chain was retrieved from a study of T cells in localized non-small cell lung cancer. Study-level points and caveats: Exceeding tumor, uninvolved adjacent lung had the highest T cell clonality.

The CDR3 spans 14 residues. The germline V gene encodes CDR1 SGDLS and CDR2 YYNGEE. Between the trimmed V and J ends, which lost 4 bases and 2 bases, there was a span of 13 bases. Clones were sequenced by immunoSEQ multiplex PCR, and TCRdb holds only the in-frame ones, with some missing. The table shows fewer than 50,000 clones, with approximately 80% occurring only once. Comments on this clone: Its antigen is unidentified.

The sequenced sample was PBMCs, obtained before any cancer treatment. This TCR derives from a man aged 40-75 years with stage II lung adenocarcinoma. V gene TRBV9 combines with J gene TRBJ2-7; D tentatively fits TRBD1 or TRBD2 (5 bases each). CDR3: CASSNRDGPYEQYF. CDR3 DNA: TGTGCCAGCAGCAACCGGGACGGACCCTACGAGCAGTACTTC.